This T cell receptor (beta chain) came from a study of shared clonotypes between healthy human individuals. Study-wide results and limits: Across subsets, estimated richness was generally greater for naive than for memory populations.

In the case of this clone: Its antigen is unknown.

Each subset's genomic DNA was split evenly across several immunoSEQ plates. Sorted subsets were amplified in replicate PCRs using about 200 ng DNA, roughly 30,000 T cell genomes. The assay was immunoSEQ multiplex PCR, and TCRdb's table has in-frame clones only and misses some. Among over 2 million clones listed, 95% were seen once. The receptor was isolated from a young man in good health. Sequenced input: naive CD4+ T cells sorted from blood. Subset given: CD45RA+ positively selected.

The CDR3 sequence is CASSIVPVRSSYNSPLHF. The CDR3 bases are TGTGCCAGTAGTATAGTCCCAGTTCGGAGCTCCTATAATTCACCCCTCCACTTT. The chain employs TRBV19 and TRBJ1-6; D unresolved. CDR1 LNHDA and CDR2 SQIVND come from the germline V gene (reference sequence). The CDR3 is made up of 18 amino acids. With 1 base removed from V and 0 bases from J, the gap between germline ends came to 13 bases.